Listed here are 7 T cell receptor beta chains from one sample, sequenced in a study of T cells in Graves' hyperthyroidism and ophthalmopathy. Regions amplified from RNA transcripts were the TCR beta CDR3 regions. With the HTBI primer set, the TCR CDR3 went through a first round of RT-PCR. TCRdb re-called the multiplex PCR reads with MiXCR, one entry per CDR3 protein. The repertoire holds about 270,000 distinct CDR3 sequences, 13% to 15% seen once, with 30% to 35% in the top ten. The sequenced material came from blood. The receptors were sampled from a woman between 45 and 65 years old with Graves' hyperthyroidism that later progressed to Graves' ophthalmopathy.

This clonotype was picked up many times. The chain uses TRBV5-1 and TRBJ1-1, with D unclear. Germline lookup yields CDR1 SGHRS and CDR2 YFSETQ. Trimming removed 1 base from V and 5 bases from J, with 18 bases in between. This CDR3 has 16 amino acids. The CDR3 spells CASSLLRERSGTEAFF. Written as DNA, the CDR3 is TGCGCCAGCAGCTTGTTGCGGGAGCGGTCGGGAACTGAAGCTTTCTTT.

V gene TRBV2 combines with J gene TRBJ2-1; no firm D call. Per the germline V gene, CDR1 is SNHLY and CDR2 is FYNNEI. V was trimmed by 3 bases and J by 0 bases, leaving 12 bases between them. This CDR3 spans 16 amino acids. The CDR3: CASSETYKSSYNEQFF. Here the CDR3 DNA reads TGTGCCAGCAGTGAGACCTATAAGAGCTCCTACAATGAGCAGTTCTTC.

This chain links TRBV4-1 with TRBJ1-1, with TRBD1 identical over 7 bases. V shed 7 bases, J shed 0 bases, and the junction held 8 bases outside the gene matches. Germline assignment: CDR1 MGHRA and CDR2 YSYEKL. The CDR3 has 15 residues. CDR3: CASNPGQLMNTEAFF. The CDR3 coding sequence is TGCGCCAGCAACCCGGGACAGCTAATGAACACTGAAGCTTTCTTT.

There are many counts of this clonotype. The V call is TRBV7-9, the J call TRBJ2-2, with 8 nucleotides matching TRBD2. The V gene's germline CDR1 is SEHNR and CDR2 FQNEAQ (reference sequence). The V gene end was trimmed by 1 base and the J gene end by 5 bases; junction bases not matched to a gene: 6. The CDR3 is 16 residues long. CDR3 nucleotides: TGTGCCAGCAGCTTAGTCCCAGCGGGAGAGACCGGGGAGCTGTTTTTT. It yields the protein CASSLVPAGETGELFF.

There are many counts of this clonotype. V gene TRBV6-1 combines with J gene TRBJ2-1; 7 positions match TRBD1. The CDR3 sequence is 15 residues long. Germline V gene data show CDR1 as MNHNS and CDR2 as SASEGT. The J segment lost 5 bases and the V segment lost 7 bases, leaving 11 bases of the junction unmatched. The CDR3 region is CASTPRQGVDNEQFF. DNA of the CDR3: TGTGCCAGCACCCCCCGACAGGGCGTGGACAATGAGCAGTTCTTC.

This clonotype was counted many times. The V gene is TRBV12-3 or TRBV12-4, the J gene TRBJ1-2; 9 bases line up with TRBD1. V shed 5 bases, J shed 6 bases, and the junction held 7 bases outside the gene matches. The CDR3 contains 14 residues. The CDR3 DNA is TGTGCCAGCAGTCCAACAGACAGGGGGGATGGCTACACCTTC. The encoded protein is CASSPTDRGDGYTF.

This clonotype was observed at least ten times. The chain recombines TRBV28 with TRBJ2-6; 11 nucleotides line up with TRBD1. CDR1 and CDR2 (germline): MDHEN, SYDVKM. Unmatched junction bases numbered 9, after V lost 6 bases and J lost 2 bases. This CDR3 comprises 18 residues. The CDR3 DNA is TGTGCCAGCAGAGCGCCGGGACAGGGGGAAACTGGGGCCAACGTCCTGACTTTC. This gives the protein CASRAPGQGETGANVLTF. Full variable domain (remainder filled in from reference TRBV28 and TRBJ2-6): DVKVTQSSRYLVKRTGEKVFLECVQDMDHENMFWYRQDPGLGLRLIYFSYDVKMKEKGDIPEGYSVSREKKERFSLILESASTNQTSMYLCASRAPGQGETGANVLTFGAGSRLTVL.